What follows describes a single T cell receptor beta chain. Its target is unknown. Exclusion of a patient resulted from uncontrolled infection, other autoimmune disease, pregnancy or lactation. Cells are PBMCs isolated from roughly 10 ml of fresh blood. The sample originates from a study of T cells in Graves' hyperthyroidism and ophthalmopathy. Study summary: Sampling of peripheral blood happened at initial diagnosis, prior to any treatment. Study-level findings and limits: Appearing also in blood were most of the thyroid clonotypes expanded above 0.001.

TCR beta CDR3 regions were amplified from RNA. A set of HTBI primers served as the primers for a first-round RT-PCR of the TCR CDR3. Each CDR3 protein is one row after TCRdb ran MiXCR on the multiplex PCR reads. The sample has about 590,000 distinct CDR3 sequences; 15% to 19% are singletons. The germline gives CDR1 SNHLY, CDR2 FYNNEI. Losses at the gene ends were 10 bases for V and 2 bases for J; bases not matched to a gene: 9. This CDR3 contains 14 residues. The sequenced sample consisted of blood. The TCR originated in a woman aged 25 to 39 with Graves' hyperthyroidism. The chain is built from TRBV2 and TRBJ2-7; 9 positions match TRBD2. This CDR3 reads CAIEGLAETYEQYF. The CDR3 DNA is TGTGCCATCGAGGGACTAGCTGAAACCTACGAGCAGTACTTC.